This TCR beta chain was profiled in a study of memory CD4+ T cells and cytomegalovirus serostatus. Study conclusions and caveats: Median bootstrapped AUC for CMV status was approximately 0.94 originally, about 0.9 US-trained.

Notes on this clone: As yet, its antigen is unknown.

Trimming took 4 bases from V and 10 from J, leaving 18 bases between them. Germline V gene sequence: CDR1 SGDLS, CDR2 YYNGEE. The CDR3 has 15 amino acids. Libraries were prepared by immunoSEQ multiplex PCR; TCRdb keeps only in-frame clonotypes and omits some of them. The sample holds 56,000 or so clones, over 80% seen once. Single viable CD3+CD4+CD8-CD45RO+ cells were sorted as the memory CD4+ T cells. The sequenced sample consisted of memory CD4+ T cells from blood. The chain is built from TRBV9 and TRBJ1-6; D remains ambiguous. The TCR sequence derives from an adult in good health and CMV-seronegative. The CDR3 region is CASSPGPAGRSPLHF. The CDR3 nucleotides read TGTGCCAGCAGCCCTGGACCGGCTGGGAGGTCACCCCTCCACTTT.